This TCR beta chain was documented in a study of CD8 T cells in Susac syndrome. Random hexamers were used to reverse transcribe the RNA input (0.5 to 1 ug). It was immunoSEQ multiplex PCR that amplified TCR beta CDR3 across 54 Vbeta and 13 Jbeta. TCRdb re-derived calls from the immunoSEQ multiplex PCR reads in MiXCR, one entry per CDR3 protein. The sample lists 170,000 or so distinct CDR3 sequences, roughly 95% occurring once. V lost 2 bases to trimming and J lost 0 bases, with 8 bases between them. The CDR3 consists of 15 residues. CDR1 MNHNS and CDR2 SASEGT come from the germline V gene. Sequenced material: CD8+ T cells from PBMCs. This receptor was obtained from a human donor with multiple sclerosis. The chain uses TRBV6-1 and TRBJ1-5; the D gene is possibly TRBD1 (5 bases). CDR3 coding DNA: TGTGCCAGCAGTGAATACAGGAATAGCAATCAGCCCCAGCATTTT. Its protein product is CASSEYRNSNQPQHF.